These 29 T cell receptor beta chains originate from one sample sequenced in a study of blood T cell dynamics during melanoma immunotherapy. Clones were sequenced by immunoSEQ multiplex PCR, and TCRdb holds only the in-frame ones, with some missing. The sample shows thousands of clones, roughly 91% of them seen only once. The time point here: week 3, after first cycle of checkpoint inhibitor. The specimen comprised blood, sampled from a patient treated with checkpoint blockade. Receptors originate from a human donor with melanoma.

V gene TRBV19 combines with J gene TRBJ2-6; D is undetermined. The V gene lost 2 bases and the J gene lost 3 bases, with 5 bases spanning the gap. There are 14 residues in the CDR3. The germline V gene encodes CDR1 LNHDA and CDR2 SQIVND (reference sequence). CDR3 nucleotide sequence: TGTGCCAGTAGTATAAGGGTTGGGGCCAACGTCCTGACTTTC. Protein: CASSIRVGANVLTF. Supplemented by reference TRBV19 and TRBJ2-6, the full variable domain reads DGGITQSPKYLFRKEGQNVTLSCEQNLNHDAMYWYRQDPGQGLRLIYYSQIVNDFQKGDIAEGYSVSREKKESFPLTVTSAQKNPTAFYLCASSIRVGANVLTFGAGSRLTVL.

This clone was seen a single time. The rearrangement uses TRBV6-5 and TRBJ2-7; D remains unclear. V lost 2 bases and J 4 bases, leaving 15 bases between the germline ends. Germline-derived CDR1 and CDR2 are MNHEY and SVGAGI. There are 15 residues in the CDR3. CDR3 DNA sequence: TGTGCCAGCAGTTACGGGCAACTCTCCGCTTACGAGCAGTACTTC. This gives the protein CASSYGQLSAYEQYF.

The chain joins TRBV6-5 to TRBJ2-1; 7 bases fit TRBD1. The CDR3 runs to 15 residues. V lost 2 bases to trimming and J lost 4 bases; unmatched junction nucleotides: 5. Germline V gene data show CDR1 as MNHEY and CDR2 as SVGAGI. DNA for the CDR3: TGTGCCAGCAGTTACGGGCAGGGGGAGTACAATGAGCAGTTCTTC. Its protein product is CASSYGQGEYNEQFF.

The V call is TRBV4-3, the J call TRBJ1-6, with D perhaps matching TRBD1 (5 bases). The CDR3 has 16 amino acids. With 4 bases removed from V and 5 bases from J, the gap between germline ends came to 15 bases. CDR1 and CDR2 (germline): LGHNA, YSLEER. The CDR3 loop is CASSRSLGADNSPLHF. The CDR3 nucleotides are TGCGCCAGCAGCCGAAGCTTAGGGGCGGATAATTCACCCCTCCACTTT.

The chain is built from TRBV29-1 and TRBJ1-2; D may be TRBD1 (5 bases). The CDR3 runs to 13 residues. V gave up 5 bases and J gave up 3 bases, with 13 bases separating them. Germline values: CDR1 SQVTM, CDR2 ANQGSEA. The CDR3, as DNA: TGCAGCGTTTATGGGGCGAGGGACTATGGCTACACCTTC. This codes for CSVYGARDYGYTF.

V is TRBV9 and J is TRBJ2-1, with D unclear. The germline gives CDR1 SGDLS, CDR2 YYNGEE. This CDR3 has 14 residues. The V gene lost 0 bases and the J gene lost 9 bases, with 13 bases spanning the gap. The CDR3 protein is CASSVVSTVGEQFF. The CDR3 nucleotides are TGTGCCAGCAGCGTAGTATCCACGGTGGGTGAGCAGTTCTTC. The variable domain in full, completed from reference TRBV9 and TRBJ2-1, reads DSGVTQTPKHLITATGQRVTLRCSPRSGDLSVYWYQQSLDQGLQFLIQYYNGEERAKGNILERFSAQQFPDLHSELNLSSLELGDSALYFCASSVVSTVGEQFFGPGTRLTVL.

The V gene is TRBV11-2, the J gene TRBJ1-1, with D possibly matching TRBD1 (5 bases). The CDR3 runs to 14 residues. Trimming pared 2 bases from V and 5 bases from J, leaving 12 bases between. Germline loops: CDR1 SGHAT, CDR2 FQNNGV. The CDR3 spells CASSLRSGLTEAFF. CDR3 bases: TGTGCCAGCAGCTTAAGATCAGGGCTGACTGAAGCTTTCTTT.

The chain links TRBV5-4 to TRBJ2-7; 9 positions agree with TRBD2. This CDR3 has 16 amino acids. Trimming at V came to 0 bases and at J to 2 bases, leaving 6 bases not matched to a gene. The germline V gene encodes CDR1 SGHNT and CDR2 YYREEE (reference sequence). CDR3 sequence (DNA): TGTGCCAGCAGCTTGGGTCCTAGCGGGGCACCCTACGAGCAGTACTTC. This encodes CASSLGPSGAPYEQYF.

The chain's CDR3 is CASSSQGSSYNEQFF. In DNA form, the CDR3 reads TGCGCCAGCAGCTCTCAGGGGTCCTCCTACAATGAGCAGTTCTTC. The V call is TRBV5-1, the J call TRBJ2-1, with D possibly matching TRBD1 (6 bases). This CDR3 has 15 amino acids. V was pared by 3 bases and J by 0 bases, with 10 bases between. Germline CDR1 SGHRS, CDR2 YFSETQ.

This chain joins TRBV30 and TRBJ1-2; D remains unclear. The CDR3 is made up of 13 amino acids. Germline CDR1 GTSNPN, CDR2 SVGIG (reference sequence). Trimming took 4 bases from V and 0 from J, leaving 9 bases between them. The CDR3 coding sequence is TGTGCCTGGACCCTTACAGCTAACTATGGCTACACCTTC. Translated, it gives CAWTLTANYGYTF.

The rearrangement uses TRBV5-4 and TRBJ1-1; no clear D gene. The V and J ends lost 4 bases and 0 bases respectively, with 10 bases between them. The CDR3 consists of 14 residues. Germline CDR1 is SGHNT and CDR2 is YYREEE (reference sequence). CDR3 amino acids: CASSNLPMNTEAFF. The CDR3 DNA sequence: TGTGCCAGCAGCAACTTACCGATGAACACTGAAGCTTTCTTT.

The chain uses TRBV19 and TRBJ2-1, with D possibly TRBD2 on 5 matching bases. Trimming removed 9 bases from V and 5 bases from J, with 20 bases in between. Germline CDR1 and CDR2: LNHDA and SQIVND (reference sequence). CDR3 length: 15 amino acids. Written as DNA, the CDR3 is TGTGCCAGCAGCTACCCTCCCCCCGGGAACAATGAGCAGTTCTTC. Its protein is CASSYPPPGNNEQFF.

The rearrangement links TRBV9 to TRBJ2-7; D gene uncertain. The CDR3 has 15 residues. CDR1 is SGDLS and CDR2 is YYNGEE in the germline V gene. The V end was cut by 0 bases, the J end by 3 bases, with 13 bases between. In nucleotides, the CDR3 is TGTGCCAGCAGCGTAGGGTACTGGGGAATCTACGAGCAGTACTTC. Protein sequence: CASSVGYWGIYEQYF.

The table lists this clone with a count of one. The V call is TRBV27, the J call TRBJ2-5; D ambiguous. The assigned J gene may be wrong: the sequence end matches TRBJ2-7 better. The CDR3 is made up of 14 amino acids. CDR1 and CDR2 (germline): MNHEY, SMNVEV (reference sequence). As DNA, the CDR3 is TGTGCCAGCAGGTACAGACCGGACCACTACGAGCAGTACTTC. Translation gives CASRYRPDHYEQYF.

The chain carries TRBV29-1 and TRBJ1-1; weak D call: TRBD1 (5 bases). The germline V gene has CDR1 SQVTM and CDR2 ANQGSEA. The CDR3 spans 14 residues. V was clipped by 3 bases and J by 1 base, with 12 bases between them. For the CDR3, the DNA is TGCAGCGTTGAGGGTGGGGGGAAGAACACTGAAGCTTTCTTT. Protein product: CSVEGGGKNTEAFF.

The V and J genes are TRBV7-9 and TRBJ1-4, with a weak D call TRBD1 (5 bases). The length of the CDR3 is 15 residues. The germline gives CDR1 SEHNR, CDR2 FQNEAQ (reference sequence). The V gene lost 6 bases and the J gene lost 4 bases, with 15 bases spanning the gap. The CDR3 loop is CASRSRDRSNEKLFF. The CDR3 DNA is TGTGCCAGCAGGAGCCGGGACCGAAGTAATGAAAAACTGTTTTTT.

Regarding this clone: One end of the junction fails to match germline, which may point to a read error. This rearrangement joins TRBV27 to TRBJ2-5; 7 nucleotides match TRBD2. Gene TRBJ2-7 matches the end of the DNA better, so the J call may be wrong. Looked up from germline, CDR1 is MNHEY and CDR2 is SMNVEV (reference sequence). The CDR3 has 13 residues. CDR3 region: CASRFGRYYEQYF. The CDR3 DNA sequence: TGTGCCAGCCGTTTCGGGAGGTACTACGAGCAGTACTTC.

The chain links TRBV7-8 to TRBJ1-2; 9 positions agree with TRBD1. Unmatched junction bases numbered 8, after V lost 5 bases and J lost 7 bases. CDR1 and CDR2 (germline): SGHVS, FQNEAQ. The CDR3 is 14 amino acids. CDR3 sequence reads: CASSARDRVTGYTF. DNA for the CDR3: TGTGCCAGCAGCGCCCGGGACAGGGTTACTGGCTACACCTTC.

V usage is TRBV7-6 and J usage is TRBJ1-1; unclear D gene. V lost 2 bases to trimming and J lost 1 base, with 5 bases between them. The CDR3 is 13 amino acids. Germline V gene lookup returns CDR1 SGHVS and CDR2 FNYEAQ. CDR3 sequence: CASSLQENTEAFF. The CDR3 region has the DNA TGTGCCAGCAGCTTACAGGAGAACACTGAAGCTTTCTTT.

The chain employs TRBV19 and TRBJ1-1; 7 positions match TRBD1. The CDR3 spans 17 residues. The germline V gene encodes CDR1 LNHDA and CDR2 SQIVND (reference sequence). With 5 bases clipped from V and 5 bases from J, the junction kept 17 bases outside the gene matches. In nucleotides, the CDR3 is TGTGCCAGTAGTGTCAGACAGGGCTCCCCCGAACAGACTGAAGCTTTCTTT. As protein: CASSVRQGSPEQTEAFF.

CDR3 bases: TGTGCCAGCAGGAGGGACCCCGGTTACGAGCAGTACTTC. Residues: CASRRDPGYEQYF. The gene calls are TRBV25-1 and TRBJ2-5; D could derive from TRBD1 or TRBD2 (5 bases each). The DNA end favors TRBJ2-7, so the J call may be wrong. Germline values: CDR1 MGHDK, CDR2 SYGVNS. The CDR3 has 13 amino acids.

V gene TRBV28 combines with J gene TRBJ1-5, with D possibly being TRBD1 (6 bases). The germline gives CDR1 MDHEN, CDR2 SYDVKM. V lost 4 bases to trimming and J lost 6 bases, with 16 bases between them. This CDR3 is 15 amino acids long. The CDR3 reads CASSSEGGGFQPQHF. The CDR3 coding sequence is TGTGCCAGCAGTTCCGAGGGGGGTGGGTTTCAGCCCCAGCATTTT.

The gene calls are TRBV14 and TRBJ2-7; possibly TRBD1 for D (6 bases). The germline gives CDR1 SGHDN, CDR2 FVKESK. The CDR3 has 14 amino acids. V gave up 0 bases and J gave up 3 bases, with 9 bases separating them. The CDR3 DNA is TGTGCCAGCAGCCAAGAGACAGGTTACTACGAGCAGTACTTC. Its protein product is CASSQETGYYEQYF.

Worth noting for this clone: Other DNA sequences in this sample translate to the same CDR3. The CDR3 DNA follows: TGTGCCATCAGTGAGTCGGGGCTAGCGGGGGGCCGCTCCTACAATGAGCAGTTCTTC. Protein: CAISESGLAGGRSYNEQFF. The V gene is TRBV10-3, the J gene TRBJ2-1, with TRBD2 matching over 11 bases. V lost 0 bases to trimming and J lost 0 bases; unmatched junction nucleotides: 7. CDR1 is ENHRY, CDR2 SYGVKD, per germline. This CDR3 spans 19 amino acids.

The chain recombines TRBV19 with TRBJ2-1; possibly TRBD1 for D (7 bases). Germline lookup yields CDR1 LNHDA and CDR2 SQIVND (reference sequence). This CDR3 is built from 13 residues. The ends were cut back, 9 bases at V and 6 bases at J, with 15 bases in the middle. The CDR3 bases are TGTGCCAGCCGGTCAGGGGGGATCAATGAGCAGTTCTTC. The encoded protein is CASRSGGINEQFF.

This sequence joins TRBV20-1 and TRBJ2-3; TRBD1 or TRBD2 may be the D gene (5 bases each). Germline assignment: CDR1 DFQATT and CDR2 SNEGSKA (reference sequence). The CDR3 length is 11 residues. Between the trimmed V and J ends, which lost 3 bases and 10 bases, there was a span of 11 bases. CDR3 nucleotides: TGCAGTGCTAGTTTGGGGACGGCGCAGTATTTT. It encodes CSASLGTAQYF.

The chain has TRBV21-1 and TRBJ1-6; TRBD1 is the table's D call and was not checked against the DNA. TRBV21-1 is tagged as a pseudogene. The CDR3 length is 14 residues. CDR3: CASSKRGRNSPLHF. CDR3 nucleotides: TGTGCCAGCAGCAAGAGGGGGCGGAATTCACCCCTCCACTTT.

The CDR3 spells CATSRALDSPLHF. CDR3 nucleotides: TGTGCCACCAGCAGAGCCCTAGATTCACCCCTCCACTTT. The rearrangement uses TRBV15 and TRBJ1-6; D is ambiguous. Germline CDR1 is LNHNV and CDR2 is YYDKDF (reference sequence). The CDR3 runs 13 residues. Trimming removed 1 base at V and 8 bases at J, with 6 bases between.

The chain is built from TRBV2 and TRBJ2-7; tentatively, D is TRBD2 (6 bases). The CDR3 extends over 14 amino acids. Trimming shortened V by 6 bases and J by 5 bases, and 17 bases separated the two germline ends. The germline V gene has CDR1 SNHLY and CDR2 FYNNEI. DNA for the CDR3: TGTGCCAGCAGGTATAGCGGTATTCCCAACGAGCAGTACTTC. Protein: CASRYSGIPNEQYF.